This T cell receptor (beta chain) was documented in a study of blood T cell repertoires in COVID-19. Study overall: Donors in the United States, Italy and Spain gave samples during acute or convalescent COVID-19. In each case, the material was cDNA or gDNA derived from T cells, B-cell-depleted T cells, or PBMCs.

As handled by the study authors: Reference gene primers were amplified, and this amplification served to estimate nucleated cell counts. Generated by immunoSEQ multiplex PCR, the TCRdb table keeps only in-frame clones and is missing some. The V and J calls and clone size come from that table; D and trimming were worked out from the DNA. The sample holds about 180,000 clones, 70% to 90% seen once. The CDR3 sequence is 14 residues long. Germline V gene sequence: CDR1 SNHLY, CDR2 FYNNEI. V lost 5 bases, J lost 6 bases, and 11 bases lay in between. Only one count was recorded for this clone. This chain joins TRBV2 and TRBJ1-6, with D maybe TRBD1 (5 bases). The sample comprised peripheral blood. This receptor was taken from a woman aged 80 or over with acute or convalescent COVID-19. The CDR3 DNA follows: TGTGCCAGCAGTTGGACACTACTTAATTCACCCCTCCACTTT. It codes for CASSWTLLNSPLHF.